These 15 T cell receptor beta chains share one sample of origin, sequenced in a study of CD8+CD57+ T cells in acquired aplastic anemia. Patients selected for sequencing had displayed CD8+CD57+ cell expansion by flow cytometry. For CDR3 and TCR beta VDJ profiling, genomic DNA was the template used. In TCRdb, the reads were re-called with MiXCR into one record per CDR3 protein. The sample records 150,000 to 200,000 distinct CDR3 sequences, around half being singletons. The specimen sequenced was sorted CD4+, CD8+, or CD8+CD57+ T cells (not recorded which) from PBMCs. The receptors were gathered from a human donor with aplastic anemia.

This clonotype was seen repeatedly, ten times or more. This chain uses TRBV7-2 with TRBJ2-7; the D gene is possibly TRBD1 (7 bases). The CDR3 is 13 residues long. CDR1 and CDR2 from the germline V gene are SGHTA and FQGNSA. V dropped 4 bases and J dropped 6 bases, with 13 bases sitting between them. The CDR3 here is CASSSGGSGEQYF. The CDR3 bases are TGTGCCAGCAGCTCAGGGGGGTCGGGCGAGCAGTACTTC.

This clonotype was seen ten or more times. The V call is TRBV12-3 or TRBV12-4, the J call TRBJ2-3; no clear D. The CDR3 is 15 amino acids. The germline V and J ends were trimmed by 6 bases and 0 bases, with 13 bases remaining between them. This CDR3 reads CASRMTETSTDTQYF. CDR3 nucleotide sequence: TGTGCCAGCAGGATGACGGAGACTAGCACAGATACGCAGTATTTT.

Written as DNA, the CDR3 is TGTGCCATCTTGCGAGGGAACACCGGGGAGCTGTTTTTT. The encoded protein is CAILRGNTGELFF. The chain couples TRBV10-3 to TRBJ2-2; no clear D gene. Trimming stripped 8 bases from V and 1 base from J, with 8 bases between. The CDR3 is made up of 13 amino acids. Germline V gives CDR1 ENHRY, CDR2 SYGVKD.

This clonotype was seen repeatedly, ten times or more. The V call is TRBV7-3, the J call TRBJ1-1; perhaps TRBD1 as D (6 bases). Trimming cost V 7 bases and J 1 base, with 13 bases left between them. The CDR3 loop spans 14 amino acids. Germline CDR1 SGHTA, CDR2 FQGTGA. CDR3 DNA: TGTGCCAGCAAGCTGAAGGGACAGAACACTGAAGCTTTCTTT. It specifies CASKLKGQNTEAFF.

This clonotype appeared a few times. Being one base from a much bigger clone, this may be a read error. The chain couples TRBV20-1 to TRBJ2-7; TRBD2 might be the D (5 bases). The CDR3 extends over 14 amino acids. Germline CDR1 reads DFQATT; CDR2 reads SNEGSKA (reference sequence). V was clipped by 2 bases and J by 3 bases, with 14 bases between them. This chain's CDR3 is CSARNFLGGYEQYF. DNA of the CDR3: TGCAGTGCTAGAAATTTCCTAGGAGGCTACGAGCAGTACTTC.

This clonotype was detected ten times or more. This sequence joins TRBV10-3 and TRBJ1-1; a weak D match, TRBD1 (5 bases). CDR3 length equals 15 residues. Trimming shortened V by 6 bases and J by 4 bases, and 18 bases separated the two germline ends. The germline V gene has CDR1 ENHRY and CDR2 SYGVKD. The DNA for the CDR3 is TGTGCCATCAGGGGCCCCCGGACGGGGGGCACTGAAGCTTTCTTT. As protein: CAIRGPRTGGTEAFF.

This clonotype was observed at least ten times. The chain's CDR3 is CASRVEVGPQYF. CDR3 bases: TGTGCCAGCAGAGTAGAGGTCGGTCCCCAGTACTTC. V and J are TRBV2 and TRBJ2-5; D ambiguous. The V end lost 6 bases, the J end lost 9 bases, and 14 bases lay between the germline ends. Germline CDR1 and CDR2: SNHLY and FYNNEI. The CDR3 totals 12 residues.

V is TRBV20-1 and J is TRBJ1-1; perhaps TRBD1 as D (6 bases). Trimming took 5 bases from V and 6 from J, leaving 16 bases between them. The CDR3 spans 13 residues. Germline CDR1 is DFQATT and CDR2 is SNEGSKA (reference sequence). The CDR3 nucleotides read TGCAGTGCTGAGACAGGCAAGGCGGCTGAAGCTTTCTTT. It is translated as CSAETGKAAEAFF.

This clonotype was seen a single time. The chain has TRBV7-8 and TRBJ1-5, with TRBD1 matching over 8 bases. Germline CDR1 and CDR2: SGHVS and FQNEAQ. This CDR3 has 16 residues. V lost 4 bases and J lost 1; bases outside the gene matches: 6. Here the CDR3 reads CASSSRQGKSNQPQHF. The CDR3 DNA is TGTGCCAGCAGCTCCAGACAGGGGAAGAGCAATCAGCCCCAGCATTTT.

V and J are TRBV20-1 and TRBJ1-2; the D is unclear. CDR3 length: 13 amino acids. Deletions cut 6 bases from V and 4 bases from J, with 15 bases between. Germline V gene data show CDR1 as DFQATT and CDR2 as SNEGSKA (reference sequence). CDR3: CSAPGQEGYGYTF. CDR3 coding DNA: TGCAGTGCCCCCGGGCAGGAGGGCTATGGCTACACCTTC.

This clonotype was counted only a few times. This sequence joins TRBV19 and TRBJ1-2; D gene ambiguous. V was shortened by 5 bases and J by 0 bases, with 13 bases between the two germline ends. This CDR3 is 15 amino acids long. Per the germline V gene, CDR1 is LNHDA and CDR2 is SQIVND (reference sequence). In nucleotides, the CDR3 is TGTGCCAGTAGTCCACCACGTCCATCTAACTATGGCTACACCTTC. Its translation: CASSPPRPSNYGYTF. The full variable domain, in which reference TRBV19 and TRBJ1-2 provide the parts outside the CDR3, is DGGITQSPKYLFRKEGQNVTLSCEQNLNHDAMYWYRQDPGQGLRLIYYSQIVNDFQKGDIAEGYSVSREKKESFPLTVTSAQKNPTAFYLCASSPPRPSNYGYTFGSGTRLTVV.

This clonotype was observed at least ten times. This chain connects TRBV10-3 to TRBJ2-3; D is unresolved. CDR1 ENHRY and CDR2 SYGVKD come from the germline V gene. The V end lost 6 bases, the J end lost 1 base, and 11 bases lay between the germline ends. There are 14 residues in the CDR3. CDR3 amino acids: CAIRVGGGTDTQYF. The CDR3 nucleotides are TGTGCCATCAGGGTGGGTGGGGGCACAGATACGCAGTATTTT.

This clonotype was counted ten times or more. This chain connects TRBV2 to TRBJ2-7; 8 positions match TRBD1. In germline, CDR1 is SNHLY, CDR2 FYNNEI. V was clipped by 3 bases and J by 5 bases; unmatched bases: 12. The CDR3 is made up of 16 amino acids. CDR3 nucleotide sequence: TGTGCCAGCAGTGATATGGATTGGGCAGGGGGCGACGAGCAGTACTTC. Its protein is CASSDMDWAGGDEQYF.

This clonotype was counted at least ten times. In DNA form, the CDR3 reads TGTGCCAGCAGCCCATGGGGGCGCGGGGAGCTGTTTTTT. This translates into CASSPWGRGELFF. The V call is TRBV7-2, the J call TRBJ2-2; possible D gene TRBD1, 6 bases. The germline V gene has CDR1 SGHTA and CDR2 FQGNSA. CDR3 length: 13 amino acids. Trimming took off 5 bases at V and 7 bases at J, with 11 bases between the two ends.

This clonotype was seen just once. The chain links TRBV11-1 to TRBJ1-6; D uncertain. The ends were cut back, 4 bases at V and 0 bases at J, with 10 bases in the middle. This CDR3 has 16 amino acids. Germline V CDR1 and CDR2: SGHAT, FQDESV (reference sequence). The CDR3, as DNA: TGTGCCAGCAGCTCACGAGTGGGCTCCTATAATTCACCCCTCCACTTT. Encoded protein: CASSSRVGSYNSPLHF. Based on the CDR3 plus reference TRBV11-1 and TRBJ1-6, the full variable domain is EAEVAQSPRYKITEKSQAVAFWCDPISGHATLYWYRQILGQGPELLVQFQDESVVDDSQLPKDRFSAERLKGVDSTLKIQPAELGDSAMYLCASSSRVGSYNSPLHFGNGTRLTVT.